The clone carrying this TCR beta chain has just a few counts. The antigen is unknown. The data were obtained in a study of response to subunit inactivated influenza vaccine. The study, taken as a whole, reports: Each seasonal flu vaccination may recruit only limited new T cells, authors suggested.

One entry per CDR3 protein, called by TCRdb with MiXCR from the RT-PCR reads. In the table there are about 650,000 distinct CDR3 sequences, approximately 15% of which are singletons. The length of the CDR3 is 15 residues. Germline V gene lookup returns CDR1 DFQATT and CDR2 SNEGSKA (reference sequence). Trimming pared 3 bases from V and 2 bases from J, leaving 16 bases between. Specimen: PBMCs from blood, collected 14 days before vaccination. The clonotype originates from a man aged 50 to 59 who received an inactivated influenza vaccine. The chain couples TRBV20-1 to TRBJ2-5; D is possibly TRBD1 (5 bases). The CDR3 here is CSARDNFGVQETQYF. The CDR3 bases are TGCAGTGCTAGGGACAATTTTGGGGTGCAAGAGACCCAGTACTTC.